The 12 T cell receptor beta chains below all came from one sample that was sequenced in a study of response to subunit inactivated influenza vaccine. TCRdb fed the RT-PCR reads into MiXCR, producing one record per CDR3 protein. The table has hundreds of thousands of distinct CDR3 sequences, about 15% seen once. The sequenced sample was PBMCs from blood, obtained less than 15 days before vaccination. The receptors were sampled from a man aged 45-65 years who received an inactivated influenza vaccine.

CDR3 in amino acids: CASRGEHTQYF. DNA for the CDR3: TGCGCCAGCAGAGGCGAACATACGCAGTATTTT. This chain uses TRBV5-1 with TRBJ2-3; D ambiguous. The V and J ends lost 5 bases and 7 bases respectively, with 8 bases between them. The CDR3 totals 11 residues. Germline V gene data show CDR1 as SGHRS and CDR2 as YFSETQ.

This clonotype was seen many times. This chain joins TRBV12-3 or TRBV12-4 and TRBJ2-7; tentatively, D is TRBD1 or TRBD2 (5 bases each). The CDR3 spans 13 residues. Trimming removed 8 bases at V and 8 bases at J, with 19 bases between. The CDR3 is CASGGGVVAKQYF. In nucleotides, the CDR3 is TGTGCCAGCGGGGGTGGGGTAGTCGCAAAGCAGTACTTC.

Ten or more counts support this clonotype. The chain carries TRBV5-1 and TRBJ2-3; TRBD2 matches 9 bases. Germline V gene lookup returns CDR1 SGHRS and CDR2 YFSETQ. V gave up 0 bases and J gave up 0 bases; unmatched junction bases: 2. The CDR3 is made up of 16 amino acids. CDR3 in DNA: TGCGCCAGCAGCTTGGAAGCGGGAGGAAGCACAGATACGCAGTATTTT. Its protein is CASSLEAGGSTDTQYF.

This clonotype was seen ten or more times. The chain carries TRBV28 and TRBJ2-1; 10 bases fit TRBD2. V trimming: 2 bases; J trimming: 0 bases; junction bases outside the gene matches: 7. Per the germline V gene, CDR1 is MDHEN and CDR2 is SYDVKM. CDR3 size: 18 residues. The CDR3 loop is CASSLELAGLYSYNEQFF. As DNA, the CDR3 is TGTGCCAGCAGTTTAGAACTAGCGGGGCTCTACTCCTACAATGAGCAGTTCTTC. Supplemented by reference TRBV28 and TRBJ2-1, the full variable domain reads DVKVTQSSRYLVKRTGEKVFLECVQDMDHENMFWYRQDPGLGLRLIYFSYDVKMKEKGDIPEGYSVSREKKERFSLILESASTNQTSMYLCASSLELAGLYSYNEQFFGPGTRLTVL.

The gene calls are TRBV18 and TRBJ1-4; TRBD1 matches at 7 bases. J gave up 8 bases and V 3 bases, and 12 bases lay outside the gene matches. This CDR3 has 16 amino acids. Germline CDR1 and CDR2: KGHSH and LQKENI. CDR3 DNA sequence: TGTGCCAGCTCACCTTACTACAGTGACAGGGCCGAAAAACTGTTTTTT. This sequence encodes CASSPYYSDRAEKLFF.

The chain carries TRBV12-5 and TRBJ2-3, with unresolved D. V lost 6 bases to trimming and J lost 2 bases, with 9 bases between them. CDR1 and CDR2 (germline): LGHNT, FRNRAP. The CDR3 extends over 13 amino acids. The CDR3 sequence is CASGTSNTDTQYF. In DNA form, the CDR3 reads TGTGCTAGTGGGACAAGCAACACAGATACGCAGTATTTT.

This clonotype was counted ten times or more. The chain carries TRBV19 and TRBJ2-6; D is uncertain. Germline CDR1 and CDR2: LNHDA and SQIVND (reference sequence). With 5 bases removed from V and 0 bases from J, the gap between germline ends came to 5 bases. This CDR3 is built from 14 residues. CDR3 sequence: CASSVRSGANVLTF. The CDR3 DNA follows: TGTGCCAGTAGTGTCCGCTCTGGGGCCAACGTCCTGACTTTC.

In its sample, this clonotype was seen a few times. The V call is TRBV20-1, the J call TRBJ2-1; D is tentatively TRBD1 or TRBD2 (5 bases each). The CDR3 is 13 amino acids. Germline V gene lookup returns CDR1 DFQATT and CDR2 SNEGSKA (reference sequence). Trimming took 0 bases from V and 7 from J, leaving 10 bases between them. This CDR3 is CSAREMGRNEQFF. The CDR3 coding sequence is TGCAGTGCTAGAGAGATGGGACGGAATGAGCAGTTCTTC.

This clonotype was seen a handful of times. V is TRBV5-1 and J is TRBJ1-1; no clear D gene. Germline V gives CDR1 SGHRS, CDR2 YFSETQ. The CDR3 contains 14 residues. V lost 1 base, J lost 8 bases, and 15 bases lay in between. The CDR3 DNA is TGCGCCAGCAGCTTGCAAGGAGGGATGGGAGAAGCTTTCTTT. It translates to CASSLQGGMGEAFF.

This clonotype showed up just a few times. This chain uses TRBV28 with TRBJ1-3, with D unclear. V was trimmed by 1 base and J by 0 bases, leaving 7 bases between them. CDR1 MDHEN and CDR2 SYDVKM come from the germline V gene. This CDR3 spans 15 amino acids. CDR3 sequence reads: CASSLYRLSGNTIYF. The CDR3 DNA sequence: TGTGCCAGCAGTTTATATCGGCTCTCTGGAAACACCATATATTTT.

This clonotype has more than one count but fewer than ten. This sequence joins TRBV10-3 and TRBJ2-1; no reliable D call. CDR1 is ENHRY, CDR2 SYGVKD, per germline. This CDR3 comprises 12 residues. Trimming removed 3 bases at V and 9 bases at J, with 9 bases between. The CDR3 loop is CAISDGVAEQFF. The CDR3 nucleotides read TGTGCCATCAGTGACGGAGTGGCTGAGCAGTTCTTC.

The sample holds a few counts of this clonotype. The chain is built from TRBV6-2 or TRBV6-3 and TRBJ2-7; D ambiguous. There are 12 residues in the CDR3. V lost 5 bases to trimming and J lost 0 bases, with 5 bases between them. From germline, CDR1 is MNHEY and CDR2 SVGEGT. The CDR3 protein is CASSGISYEQYF. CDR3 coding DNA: TGTGCCAGCAGTGGGATCTCCTACGAGCAGTACTTC.